This T cell receptor beta chain appears in the sequencing data of a study of control samples from healthy donors and cancer patients. The length of the CDR3 is 12 residues. CDR1 SQVTM and CDR2 ANQGSEA come from the germline V gene. V gave up 4 bases and J gave up 2 bases; unmatched junction bases: 0. TCRdb keeps only in-frame clones here, not all; method: immunoSEQ multiplex PCR. This sample contains some 190,000 clones. Sequenced material: blood. This chain connects TRBV29-1 to TRBJ1-1; TRBD1 aligns across 8 bases. The origin of this receptor is a woman in her twenties or thirties in good health. The CDR3 spells CSVAGGNTEAFF. CDR3 in DNA: TGCAGCGTTGCAGGGGGCAACACTGAAGCTTTCTTT. Complete variable domain (other parts from reference TRBV29-1 and TRBJ1-1): SAVISQKPSRDICQRGTSLTIQCQVDSQVTMMFWYRQQPGQSLTLIATANQGSEATYESGFVIDKFPISRPNLTFSTLTVSNMSPEDSSIYLCSVAGGNTEAFFGQGTRLTVV.